The 21 T cell receptor beta chains in this list originate from one sample, sequenced in a study of blood T cell repertoires in COVID-19. TCRdb keeps only in-frame clones here, not all; method: immunoSEQ multiplex PCR. In the table there are some 120,000 clones, approximately 74% of which are singletons. The material sequenced was peripheral blood. The receptors derive from a man older than 75 with COVID-19, enrolled during active disease.

This clone was seen a handful of times. The rearrangement uses TRBV3-1 (or the pseudogene TRBV3-2) and TRBJ2-7; TRBD2 might be the D (6 bases). V dropped 0 bases and J dropped 0 bases, with 33 bases sitting between them. Germline V lookup: CDR1 LGHDT, CDR2 YNNKEL (reference sequence). CDR3 length: 23 residues. CDR3 protein: CASSQDGAGPLRRNGRVSYEQYF. The CDR3 DNA reads as TGTGCCAGCAGCCAAGATGGGGCGGGGCCGTTGAGAAGAAACGGAAGAGTCTCCTACGAGCAGTACTTC.

This clone was seen repeatedly, ten times or more. The V call is TRBV2, the J call TRBJ1-2; D not certain. V dropped 4 bases and J dropped 7 bases, with 7 bases sitting between them. The germline gives CDR1 SNHLY, CDR2 FYNNEI. The CDR3 is 11 amino acids. The CDR3 spells CASSGPSGYTF. CDR3 nucleotides: TGTGCCAGCAGTGGGCCCTCTGGCTACACCTTC. Full variable domain (remainder filled in from reference TRBV2 and TRBJ1-2): EPEVTQTPSHQVTQMGQEVILRCVPISNHLYFYWYRQILGQKVEFLVSFYNNEISEKSEIFDDQFSVERPDGSNFTLKIRSTKLEDSAMYFCASSGPSGYTFGSGTRLTVV.

The rearrangement links TRBV28 to TRBJ1-2, with 8 bases lining up with TRBD1. Trimming removed 2 bases from V and 4 bases from J; junction bases left unmatched: 6. There are 15 residues in the CDR3. Germline CDR1 MDHEN, CDR2 SYDVKM. The DNA of the CDR3 is TGTGCCAGCAGTTTACAGGGGGCGTCCCGCTATGGCTACACCTTC. Its protein is CASSLQGASRYGYTF.

The chain couples TRBV19 to TRBJ2-1; 9 bases are a match to TRBD1. The junction had 5 bases not matched to a gene; V was cut back by 4 bases and J by 1 base. This CDR3 has 16 amino acids. CDR1 LNHDA and CDR2 SQIVND come from the germline V gene (reference sequence). CDR3 amino acids: CASSRDREGSYNEQFF. Here the CDR3 DNA reads TGTGCCAGTAGTAGGGACAGGGAAGGATCCTACAATGAGCAGTTCTTC.

The CDR3 region is CASSGGSQGSFF. DNA of the CDR3: TGTGCCAGCAGTGGCGGGTCCCAAGGTTCTTTCTTT. The chain carries TRBV28 and TRBJ1-1; D not resolved. This CDR3 has 12 residues. V shed 5 bases and J shed 12 bases, with 16 bases lying between them. The germline gives CDR1 MDHEN, CDR2 SYDVKM. Supplemented by reference TRBV28 and TRBJ1-1, the full variable domain reads DVKVTQSSRYLVKRTGEKVFLECVQDMDHENMFWYRQDPGLGLRLIYFSYDVKMKEKGDIPEGYSVSREKKERFSLILESASTNQTSMYLCASSGGSQGSFFGQGTRLTVV.

A few counts support this clone. V is TRBV28 and J is TRBJ2-7; 10 bases match TRBD2. CDR3 length equals 15 residues. Trimming at V came to 7 bases and at J to 4 bases, leaving 10 bases not matched to a gene. In germline, CDR1 is MDHEN, CDR2 SYDVKM. CDR3 DNA: TGTGCCAGCACTTCTCGGACTAGCGGACTGTACGAGCAGTACTTC. Encoded protein: CASTSRTSGLYEQYF.

The chain recombines TRBV29-1 with TRBJ2-7, with a weak D call TRBD2 (6 bases). The germline V gene has CDR1 SQVTM and CDR2 ANQGSEA. This CDR3 has 14 residues. The V end lost 1 base, the J end lost 2 bases, and 12 bases lay between the germline ends. The CDR3 loop is CSVEVGREAYEQYF. For the CDR3, the DNA is TGCAGCGTTGAAGTCGGCAGGGAGGCCTACGAGCAGTACTTC.

The gene calls are TRBV5-1 and TRBJ1-1; no firm D call. V lost 0 bases and J 4 bases, leaving 10 bases between the germline ends. Germline assignment: CDR1 SGHRS and CDR2 YFSETQ. The CDR3 totals 14 residues. The DNA for the CDR3 is TGCGCCAGCAGCTTGGTCGGAGGCGGCACTGAAGCTTTCTTT. Its translation: CASSLVGGGTEAFF.

The rearrangement joins TRBV20-1 to TRBJ1-5, with D possibly TRBD1 on 5 matching bases. Germline CDR1 and CDR2: DFQATT and SNEGSKA (reference sequence). The CDR3 loop spans 11 amino acids. Trimming pared 5 bases from V and 4 bases from J, leaving 6 bases between. The CDR3 region has the DNA TGCAGTGCTTCAGGGAATCAGCCCCAGCATTTT. Translating it yields CSASGNQPQHF.

The chain combines TRBV28 with TRBJ2-3; 14 nucleotides align to TRBD2. J lost 3 bases, V lost 6 bases, and 11 bases had no gene match. CDR3 length: 18 amino acids. Per germline, CDR1 MDHEN and CDR2 SYDVKM. CDR3 in amino acids: CASRTGLAGVKGTDTQYF. Written as DNA, the CDR3 is TGTGCCAGCAGGACGGGACTAGCGGGAGTTAAGGGTACAGATACGCAGTATTTT.

Here the CDR3 reads CASSVGLVNEQFF. DNA of the CDR3: TGTGCCAGCAGCGTAGGGCTAGTCAATGAGCAGTTCTTC. The rearrangement uses TRBV9 and TRBJ2-1, with unresolved D. CDR3 length equals 13 residues. Trimming left V 0 bases short and J 6 bases short, with 7 bases between. In germline, CDR1 is SGDLS, CDR2 YYNGEE.

The chain couples TRBV4-3 to TRBJ2-3, with 11 bases lining up with TRBD2. Germline CDR1 is LGHNA and CDR2 is YSLEER. The CDR3 loop spans 19 amino acids. Trimming removed 1 base from V and 4 bases from J; junction bases left unmatched: 13. The CDR3 sequence is CASSQVLAGGVQSADTQYF. CDR3 DNA: TGCGCCAGCAGCCAAGTTCTAGCGGGAGGTGTACAAAGCGCAGATACGCAGTATTTT.

V gene TRBV4-1 combines with J gene TRBJ1-6, with unresolved D. Germline CDR1 MGHRA, CDR2 YSYEKL. V gave up 1 base and J gave up 10 bases, with 11 bases separating them. The CDR3 has 14 residues. The CDR3 reads CASSQVQTQSPLHF. The CDR3 DNA sequence: TGCGCCAGCAGCCAAGTCCAGACACAATCACCCCTCCACTTT.

This clone was observed a single time. The rearrangement links TRBV27 to TRBJ1-2, with TRBD1 matching over 7 bases. Per the germline V gene, CDR1 is MNHEY and CDR2 is SMNVEV (reference sequence). V shed 6 bases, J shed 4 bases, and the junction held 14 bases outside the gene matches. The CDR3 runs to 16 residues. CDR3 bases: TGTGCCAGCAGGGGCGCGGACGGAGGACAGGTCTATGGCTACACCTTC. Protein: CASRGADGGQVYGYTF.

This chain links TRBV24-1 with TRBJ2-2; 8 nucleotides align to TRBD2. The V segment lost 7 bases and the J segment 7 bases; nucleotides outside the gene matches: 7. Per germline, CDR1 KGHDR and CDR2 SFDVKD. The CDR3 consists of 14 residues. The DNA of the CDR3 is TGTGCCACCAGAGGACTAGCCTCTGGCGGGGAGCTGTTTTTT. This sequence encodes CATRGLASGGELFF.

The rearrangement uses TRBV11-3 and TRBJ2-7; D may be TRBD2 (5 bases). Germline lookup yields CDR1 SGHNT and CDR2 YENEEA. Trimming cost V 1 base and J 0 bases, with 10 bases left between them. The CDR3 is made up of 15 amino acids. CDR3 loop: CASSLGSGNSYEQYF. The CDR3 bases are TGTGCCAGCAGCTTAGGAAGCGGAAACTCCTACGAGCAGTACTTC.

The CDR3 loop reads CASSQVSGRDNEQFF. The DNA for the CDR3 is TGCGCCAGCAGCCAAGTTAGCGGGAGGGACAATGAGCAGTTCTTC. This chain joins TRBV4-3 and TRBJ2-1; 11 nucleotides line up with TRBD2. This CDR3 is built from 15 residues. The trim removed 1 base at V and 5 bases at J, leaving 1 base unmatched. Germline V gene data show CDR1 as LGHNA and CDR2 as YSLEER.

The chain couples TRBV6-5 to TRBJ1-2; 9 bases agree with TRBD1. Germline V gene data show CDR1 as MNHEY and CDR2 as SVGAGI. The CDR3 spans 15 residues. The V and J ends lost 2 bases and 5 bases, in that order; junction bases with no gene match: 6. CDR3 in amino acids: CASSYVDRGGYGYTF. The CDR3 nucleotides are TGTGCCAGCAGTTACGTGGACAGGGGTGGTTATGGCTACACCTTC.

The rearrangement links TRBV7-9 to TRBJ2-3; 14 nucleotides match TRBD2. Losses at the gene ends were 5 bases for V and 2 bases for J; bases not matched to a gene: 9. Germline V lookup: CDR1 SEHNR, CDR2 FQNEAQ (reference sequence). The CDR3 has 18 amino acids. The CDR3 sequence: CASSAPGLAGADTDTQYF. The DNA of the CDR3 is TGTGCCAGCAGCGCACCGGGACTAGCGGGGGCCGACACAGATACGCAGTATTTT.

The CDR3 loop is CASSTSGEVNTEAFF. The DNA of the CDR3 is TGTGCCAGCAGCACCTCGGGGGAGGTGAACACTGAAGCTTTCTTT. The chain recombines TRBV21-1 with TRBJ1-1. TRBV21-1 is noted as a pseudogene. This CDR3 contains 15 residues.

The chain couples TRBV7-9 to TRBJ2-4; tentatively, D is TRBD1 (5 bases). V lost 5 bases and J 5 bases, leaving 16 bases between the germline ends. The CDR3 has 15 residues. Germline V lookup: CDR1 SEHNR, CDR2 FQNEAQ (reference sequence). The CDR3 loop is CASSPHSRAENIQYF. The CDR3 DNA follows: TGTGCCAGCAGCCCACATAGCAGGGCTGAAAACATTCAGTACTTC.